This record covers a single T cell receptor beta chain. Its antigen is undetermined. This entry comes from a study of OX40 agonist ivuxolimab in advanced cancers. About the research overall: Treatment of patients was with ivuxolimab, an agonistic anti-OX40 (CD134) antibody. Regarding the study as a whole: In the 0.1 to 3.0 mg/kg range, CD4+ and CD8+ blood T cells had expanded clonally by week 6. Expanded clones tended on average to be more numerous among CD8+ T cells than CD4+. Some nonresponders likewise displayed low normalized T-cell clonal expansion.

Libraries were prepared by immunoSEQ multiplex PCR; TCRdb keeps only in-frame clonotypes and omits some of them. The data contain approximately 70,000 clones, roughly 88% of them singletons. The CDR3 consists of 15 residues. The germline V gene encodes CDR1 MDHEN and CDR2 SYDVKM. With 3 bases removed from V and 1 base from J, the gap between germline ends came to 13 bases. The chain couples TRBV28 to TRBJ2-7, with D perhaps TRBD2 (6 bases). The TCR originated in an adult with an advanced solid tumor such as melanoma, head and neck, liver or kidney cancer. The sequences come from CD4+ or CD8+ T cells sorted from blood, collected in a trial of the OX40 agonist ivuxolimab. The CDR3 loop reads CASSFRRGGSYEQYF. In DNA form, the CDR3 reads TGTGCCAGCAGTTTCCGGCGGGGAGGATCCTACGAGCAGTACTTC.